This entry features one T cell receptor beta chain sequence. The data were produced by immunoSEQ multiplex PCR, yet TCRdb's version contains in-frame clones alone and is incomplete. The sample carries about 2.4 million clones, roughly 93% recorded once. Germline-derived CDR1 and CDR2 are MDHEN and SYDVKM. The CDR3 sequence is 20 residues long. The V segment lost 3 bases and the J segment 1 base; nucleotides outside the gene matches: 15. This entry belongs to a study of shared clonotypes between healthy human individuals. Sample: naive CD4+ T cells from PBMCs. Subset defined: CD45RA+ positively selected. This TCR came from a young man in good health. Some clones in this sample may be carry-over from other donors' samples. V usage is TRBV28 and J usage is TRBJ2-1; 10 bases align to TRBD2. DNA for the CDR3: TGTGCCAGCAGTTTTTTTTTCGGACTAGCGGAGGGAATTTCCTACAATGAGCAGTTCTTC. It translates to CASSFFFGLAEGISYNEQFF. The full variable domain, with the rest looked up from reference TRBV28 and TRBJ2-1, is DVKVTQSSRYLVKRTGEKVFLECVQDMDHENMFWYRQDPGLGLRLIYFSYDVKMKEKGDIPEGYSVSREKKERFSLILESASTNQTSMYLCASSFFFGLAEGISYNEQFFGPGTRLTVL.